What follows is one T cell receptor beta chain and its context. This sample is part of a study of radiotherapy plus CTLA-4 blockade in lung cancer. Trimming took off 3 bases at V and 11 bases at J, with 20 bases between the two ends. CDR3 length: 15 residues. CDR1 is ENHRY, CDR2 SYGVKD, per germline. TCRdb's table, derived via immunoSEQ multiplex PCR, lists solely in-frame clones and lacks some. The table lists 50,000 to 60,000 clones, roughly 79% of them singletons. The receptor was derived from a human donor with non-small cell lung cancer whose response to radiotherapy plus ipilimumab could not be evaluated. The starting material was peripheral blood, obtained from a patient treated with radiotherapy plus ipilimumab. The rearrangement uses TRBV10-3 and TRBJ1-5, with D maybe TRBD1 (6 bases). CDR3 DNA sequence: TGTGCCATCAGTGATTCTGGAGCAGGGGAGAAGGCCCAGCATTTT. This encodes CAISDSGAGEKAQHF.